This T cell receptor beta chain was obtained from a study of blood T cell repertoires in COVID-19. Study-wide background: Acute-phase and convalescent COVID-19 samples originated in the United States, Italy and Spain.

The Seattle patients joined while their infection was active and were tracked longitudinally afterward. Here immunoSEQ multiplex PCR was the method, and the copy in TCRdb shows in-frame clones only, minus some. The data contain fewer than 350,000 clones, roughly 90% of them singletons. This CDR3 comprises 12 residues. Germline V CDR1 and CDR2: KGHSH, LQKENI. Trimming shortened V by 0 bases and J by 9 bases, and 6 bases separated the two germline ends. The J gene is TRBJ2-1, the V gene TRBV18, with D unresolved. The TCR sequence derives from a woman in her twenties or thirties with COVID-19, enrolled during active disease. Sequenced sample: peripheral blood. This CDR3 is CASSPPTIEQFF. CDR3 coding DNA: TGTGCCAGCTCACCACCCACTATTGAGCAGTTCTTC.